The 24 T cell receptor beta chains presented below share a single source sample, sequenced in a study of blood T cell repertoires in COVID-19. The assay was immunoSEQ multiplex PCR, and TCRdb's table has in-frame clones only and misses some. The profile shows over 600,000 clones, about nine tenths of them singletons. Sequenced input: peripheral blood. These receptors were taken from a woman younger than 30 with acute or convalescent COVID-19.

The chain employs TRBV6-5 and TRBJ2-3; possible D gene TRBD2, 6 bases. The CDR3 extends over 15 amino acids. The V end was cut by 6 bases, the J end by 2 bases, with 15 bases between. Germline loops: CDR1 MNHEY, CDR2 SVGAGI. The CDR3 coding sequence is TGTGCCAGCAGGGGGCGGGACGAATCCACAGATACGCAGTATTTT. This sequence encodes CASRGRDESTDTQYF.

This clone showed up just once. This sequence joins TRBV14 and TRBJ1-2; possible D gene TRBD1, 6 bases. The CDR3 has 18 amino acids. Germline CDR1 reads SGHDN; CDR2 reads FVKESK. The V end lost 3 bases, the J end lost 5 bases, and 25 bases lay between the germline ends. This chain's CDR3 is CASSHRVENRALSYGYTF. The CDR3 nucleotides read TGTGCCAGCAGCCATCGAGTAGAGAACAGGGCGCTCTCTTATGGCTACACCTTC.

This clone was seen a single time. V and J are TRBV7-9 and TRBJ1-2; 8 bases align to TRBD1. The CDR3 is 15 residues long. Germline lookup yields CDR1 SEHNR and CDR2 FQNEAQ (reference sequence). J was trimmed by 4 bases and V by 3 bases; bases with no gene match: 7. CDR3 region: CASSFGQGARYGYTF. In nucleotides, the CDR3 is TGTGCCAGCAGCTTTGGGCAGGGGGCCCGCTATGGCTACACCTTC.

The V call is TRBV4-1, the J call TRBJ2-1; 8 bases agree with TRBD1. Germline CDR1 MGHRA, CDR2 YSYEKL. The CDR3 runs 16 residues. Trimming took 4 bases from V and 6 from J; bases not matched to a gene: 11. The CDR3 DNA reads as TGCGCCAGCAGCCGGGCACAGGGGGGCTTCACCAATGAGCAGTTCTTC. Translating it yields CASSRAQGGFTNEQFF.

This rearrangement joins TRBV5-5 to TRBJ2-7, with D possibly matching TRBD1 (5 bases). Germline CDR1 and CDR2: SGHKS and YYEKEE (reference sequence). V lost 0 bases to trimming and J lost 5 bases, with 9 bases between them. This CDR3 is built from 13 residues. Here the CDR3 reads CASSLEGPHEQYF. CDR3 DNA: TGTGCCAGCAGCTTGGAGGGGCCCCACGAGCAGTACTTC.

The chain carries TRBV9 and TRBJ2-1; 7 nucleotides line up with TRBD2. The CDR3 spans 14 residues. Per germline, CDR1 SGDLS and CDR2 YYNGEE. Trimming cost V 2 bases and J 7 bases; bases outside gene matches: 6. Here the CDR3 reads CASSVSGGWNEQFF. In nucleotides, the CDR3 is TGTGCCAGCAGCGTTTCGGGGGGATGGAATGAGCAGTTCTTC. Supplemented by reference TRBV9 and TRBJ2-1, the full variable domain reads DSGVTQTPKHLITATGQRVTLRCSPRSGDLSVYWYQQSLDQGLQFLIQYYNGEERAKGNILERFSAQQFPDLHSELNLSSLELGDSALYFCASSVSGGWNEQFFGPGTRLTVL.

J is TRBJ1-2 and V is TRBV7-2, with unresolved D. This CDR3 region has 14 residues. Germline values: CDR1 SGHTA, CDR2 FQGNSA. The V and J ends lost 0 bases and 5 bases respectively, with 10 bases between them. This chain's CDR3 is CASSLAGEGYGYTF. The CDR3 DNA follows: TGTGCCAGCAGCTTAGCCGGGGAGGGATATGGCTACACCTTC. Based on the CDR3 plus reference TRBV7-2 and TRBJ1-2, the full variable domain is GAGVSQSPSNKVTEKGKDVELRCDPISGHTALYWYRQSLGQGLEFLIYFQGNSAPDKSGLPSDRFSAERTGGSVSTLTIQRTQQEDSAVYLCASSLAGEGYGYTFGSGTRLTVV.

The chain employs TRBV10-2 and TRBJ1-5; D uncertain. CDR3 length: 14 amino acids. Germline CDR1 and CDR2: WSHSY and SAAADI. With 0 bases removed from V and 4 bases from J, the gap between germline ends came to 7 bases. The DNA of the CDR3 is TGCGCCAGCAGTGAGTCGGGCAGAAATCAGCCCCAGCATTTT. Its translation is CASSESGRNQPQHF.

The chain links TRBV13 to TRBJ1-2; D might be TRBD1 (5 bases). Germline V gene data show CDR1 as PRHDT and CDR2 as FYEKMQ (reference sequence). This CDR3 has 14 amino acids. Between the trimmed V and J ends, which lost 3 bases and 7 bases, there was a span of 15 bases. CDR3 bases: TGTGCCAGCAGCTTTAGGACAACTCTCGTTGGCTACACCTTC. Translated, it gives CASSFRTTLVGYTF. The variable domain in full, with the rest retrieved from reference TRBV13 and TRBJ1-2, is AAGVIQSPRHLIKEKRETATLKCYPIPRHDTVYWYQQGPGQDPQFLISFYEKMQSDKGSIPDRFSAQQFSDYHSELNMSSLELGDSALYFCASSFRTTLVGYTFGSGTRLTVV.

The CDR3 region has the DNA TGTGCCAGCAGCCCCCTTAGGGGCACAGCTTTCTTT. Residues: CASSPLRGTAFF. This chain connects TRBV13 to TRBJ1-1; possibly TRBD1 for D (5 bases). The CDR3 runs to 12 residues. V was trimmed by 5 bases and J by 10 bases, leaving 14 bases between them. Germline loops: CDR1 PRHDT, CDR2 FYEKMQ (reference sequence). The variable domain in full, completed from reference TRBV13 and TRBJ1-1, reads AAGVIQSPRHLIKEKRETATLKCYPIPRHDTVYWYQQGPGQDPQFLISFYEKMQSDKGSIPDRFSAQQFSDYHSELNMSSLELGDSALYFCASSPLRGTAFFGQGTRLTVV.

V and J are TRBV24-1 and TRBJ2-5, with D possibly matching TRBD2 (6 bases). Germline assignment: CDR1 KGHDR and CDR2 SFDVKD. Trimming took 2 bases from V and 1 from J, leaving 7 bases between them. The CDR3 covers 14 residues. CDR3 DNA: TGTGCCACCAGTGATTCGGGGGTCCAAGAGACCCAGTACTTC. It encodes CATSDSGVQETQYF.

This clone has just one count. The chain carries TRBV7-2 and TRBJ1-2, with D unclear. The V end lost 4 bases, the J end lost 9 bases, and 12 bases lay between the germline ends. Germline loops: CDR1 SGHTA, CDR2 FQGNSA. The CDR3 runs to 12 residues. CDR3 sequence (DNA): TGTGCCAGCAGCTCGACAATTGGCAGCTACACCTTC. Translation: CASSSTIGSYTF. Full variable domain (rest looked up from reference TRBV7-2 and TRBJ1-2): GAGVSQSPSNKVTEKGKDVELRCDPISGHTALYWYRQSLGQGLEFLIYFQGNSAPDKSGLPSDRFSAERTGGSVSTLTIQRTQQEDSAVYLCASSSTIGSYTFGSGTRLTVV.

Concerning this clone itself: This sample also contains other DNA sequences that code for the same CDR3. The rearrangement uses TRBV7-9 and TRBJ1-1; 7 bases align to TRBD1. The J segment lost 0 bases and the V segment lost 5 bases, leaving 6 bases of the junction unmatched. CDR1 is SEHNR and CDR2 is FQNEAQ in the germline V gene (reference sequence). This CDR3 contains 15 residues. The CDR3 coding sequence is TGTGCCAGCAGCCCCCGGACAGGCATGAACACTGAAGCTTTCTTT. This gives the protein CASSPRTGMNTEAFF.

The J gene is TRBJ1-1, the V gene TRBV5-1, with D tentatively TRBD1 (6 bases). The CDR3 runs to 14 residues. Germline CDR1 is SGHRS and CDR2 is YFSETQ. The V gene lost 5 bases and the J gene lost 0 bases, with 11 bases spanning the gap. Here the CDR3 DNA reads TGCGCCAGCAGTTGGGACACCTTGAACACTGAAGCTTTCTTT. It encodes CASSWDTLNTEAFF.

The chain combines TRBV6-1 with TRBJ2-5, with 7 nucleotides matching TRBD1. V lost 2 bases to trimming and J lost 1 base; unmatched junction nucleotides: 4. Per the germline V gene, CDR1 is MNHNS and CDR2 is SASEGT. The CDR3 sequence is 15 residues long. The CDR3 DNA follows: TGTGCCAGCAGTGAAATAGGGGGCGGCCAAGAGACCCAGTACTTC. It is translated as CASSEIGGGQETQYF.

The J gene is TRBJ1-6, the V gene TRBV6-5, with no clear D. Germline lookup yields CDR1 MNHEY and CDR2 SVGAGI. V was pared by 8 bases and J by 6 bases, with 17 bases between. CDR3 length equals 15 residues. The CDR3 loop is CASGEASPGNSPLHF. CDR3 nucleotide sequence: TGTGCCAGCGGCGAGGCGAGTCCCGGTAATTCACCCCTCCACTTT.

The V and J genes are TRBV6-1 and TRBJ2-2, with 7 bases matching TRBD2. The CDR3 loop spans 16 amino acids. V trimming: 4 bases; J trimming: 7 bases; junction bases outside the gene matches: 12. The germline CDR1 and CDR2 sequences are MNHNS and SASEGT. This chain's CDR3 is CASSAGRGNPGGELFF. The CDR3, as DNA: TGTGCCAGCAGTGCGGGGCGGGGGAACCCGGGCGGGGAGCTGTTTTTT.

The CDR3 loop is CASSIDAREDTEAFF. For the CDR3, the DNA is TGTGCCAGTAGTATAGATGCCAGGGAAGACACTGAAGCTTTCTTT. The rearrangement uses TRBV19 and TRBJ1-1, with a possible D match to TRBD1 (5 bases). The CDR3 sequence is 15 residues long. From germline, CDR1 is LNHDA and CDR2 SQIVND (reference sequence). Between the trimmed V and J ends, which lost 0 bases and 3 bases, there was a span of 11 bases.

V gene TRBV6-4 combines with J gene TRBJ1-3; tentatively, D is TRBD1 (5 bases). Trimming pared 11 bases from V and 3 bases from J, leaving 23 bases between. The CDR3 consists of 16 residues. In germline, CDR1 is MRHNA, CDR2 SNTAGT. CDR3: CAGPGQSGSDGNTIYF. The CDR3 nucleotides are TGTGCCGGACCGGGGCAGTCCGGGAGTGATGGAAACACCATATATTTT.

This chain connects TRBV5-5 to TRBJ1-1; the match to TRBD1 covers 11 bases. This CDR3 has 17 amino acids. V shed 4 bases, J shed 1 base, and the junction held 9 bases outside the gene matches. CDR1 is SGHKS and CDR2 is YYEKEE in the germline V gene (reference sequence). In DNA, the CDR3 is TGTGCCAGCAGCCCCCGCCCGGGGACAGGGGGGAACACTGAAGCTTTCTTT. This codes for CASSPRPGTGGNTEAFF.

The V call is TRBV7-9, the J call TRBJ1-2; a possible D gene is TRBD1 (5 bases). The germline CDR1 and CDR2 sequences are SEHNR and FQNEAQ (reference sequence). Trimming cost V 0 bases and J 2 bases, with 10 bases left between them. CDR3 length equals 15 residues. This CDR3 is CASSLAGALNYGYTF. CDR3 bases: TGTGCCAGCAGCTTAGCAGGGGCCCTGAACTATGGCTACACCTTC.

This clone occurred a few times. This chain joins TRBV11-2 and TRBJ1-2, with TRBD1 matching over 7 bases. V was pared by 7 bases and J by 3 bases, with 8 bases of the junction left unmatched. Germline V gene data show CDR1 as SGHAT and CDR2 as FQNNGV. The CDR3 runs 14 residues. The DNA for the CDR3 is TGTGCCAGCACGGGACAGACTTCCTACTATGGCTACACCTTC. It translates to CASTGQTSYYGYTF.

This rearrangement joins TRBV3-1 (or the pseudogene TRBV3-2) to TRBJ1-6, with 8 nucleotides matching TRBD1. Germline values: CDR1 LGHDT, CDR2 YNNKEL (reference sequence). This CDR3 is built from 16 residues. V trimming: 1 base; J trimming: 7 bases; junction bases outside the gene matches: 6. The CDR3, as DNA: TGTGCCAGCAGCCAAGGTGCAGGGGGCGGGAATTCACCCCTCCACTTT. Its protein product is CASSQGAGGGNSPLHF.

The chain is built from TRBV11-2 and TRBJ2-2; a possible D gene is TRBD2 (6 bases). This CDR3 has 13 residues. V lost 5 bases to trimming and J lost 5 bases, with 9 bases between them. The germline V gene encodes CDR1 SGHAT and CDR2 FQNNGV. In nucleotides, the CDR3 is TGTGCCAGCAGCCAGGAGGGTACCGGGGAGCTGTTTTTT. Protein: CASSQEGTGELFF.